The 7 T cell receptor beta chains below come from one sample, sequenced in a study of monozygotic twins with inflammatory bowel disease. TCRdb reanalyzed the 5' RACE reads and collapses them to one entry per CDR3 protein, without DNA. Here the sample table reports 110,000 to 150,000 distinct CDR3 sequences. The sequenced material came from blood. The source is a human donor with ulcerative colitis or Crohn's disease, or a healthy co-twin of an affected twin (not recorded which).

The V and J genes are TRBV7-6 and TRBJ2-6. The CDR3 runs to 17 residues. Looked up from germline, CDR1 is SGHVS and CDR2 is FNYEAQ. The CDR3: CASSLYSSSSGANVLTF.

The chain carries TRBV24-1 and TRBJ1-1; checking the TCRdb D call of TRBD1 is not possible without DNA. CDR3 size: 14 residues. The germline gives CDR1 KGHDR, CDR2 SFDVKD. The CDR3 here is CATSDPDRATEAFF.

CDR3 protein: CAIGGKRDIRLDEQFF. The genes are TRBV6-1 and TRBJ2-1; TCRdb names TRBD1, which stays unverified in the absence of DNA. The CDR3 runs 16 residues. Germline CDR1 MNHNS, CDR2 SASEGT.

V gene TRBV5-1 combines with J gene TRBJ2-3; as DNA is missing, the TRBD1 call by TCRdb cannot be tested. CDR1 and CDR2 (germline): SGHRS, YFSETQ. The CDR3 has 16 residues. This chain's CDR3 is CASRLRQTTGADTQYF.

V and J are TRBV5-1 and TRBJ1-1. This CDR3 is built from 13 residues. Germline CDR1 reads SGHRS; CDR2 reads YFSETQ. The CDR3 spells CASSLDVAAEAFF.

This chain connects TRBV24-1 to TRBJ2-1; without DNA, the TCRdb call of TRBD2 cannot be checked. The CDR3 has 16 residues. Germline V gene data show CDR1 as KGHDR and CDR2 as SFDVKD. The CDR3: CATSDLSGRAGDEQFF.

This chain joins TRBV24-1 and TRBJ2-2. The CDR3 is 12 residues long. CDR1 KGHDR and CDR2 SFDVKD come from the germline V gene. This chain's CDR3 is CATTDNTGELFF.